A single TCR beta chain is shown here with its context. Its target is not known. Trimming shortened V by 3 bases and J by 14 bases, and 18 bases separated the two germline ends. From germline, CDR1 is SQVTM and CDR2 ANQGSEA. The CDR3 is 12 amino acids. This record belongs to a study of cytomegalovirus exposure and HLA in healthy donors. 13 Jbeta primers and 60 Vbeta primers were used for the PCR. The repertoire was sequenced with immunoSEQ multiplex PCR; TCRdb's copy has only in-frame clones and lacks some. The table records 180,000 or so clones, approximately 80% of them present only once. Findings and limits, study-wide: In a later analysis, V- and J-gene trimming of beta chains associated with a DCLRE1C missense variant, replicated independently.

The chain has TRBV29-1 and TRBJ2-3, with a possible D match to TRBD2 (6 bases). Sequenced input: PBMCs. The sequence was collected from a woman between 50 and 59 years old in good health and CMV-seropositive. DNA of the CDR3: TGCAGCGTTGATTTTGGGGGTGGGAGGCCGTATTTT. It yields the protein CSVDFGGGRPYF.